A single sample is the source of the 30 T cell receptor beta chains below, sequenced in a study of identifying expanded T cells in peripheral blood. Sequencing was performed with immunoSEQ multiplex PCR; in TCRdb, only in-frame clones are kept and a portion is missing. The data hold about 130,000 clones, with 86% observed a single time. The specimen was blood. The receptors shown here come from a person between 18 and 75 years old in good health.

The chain carries TRBV20-1 and TRBJ2-7, with D perhaps matching TRBD2 (5 bases). Germline CDR1 and CDR2: DFQATT and SNEGSKA (reference sequence). The CDR3 totals 11 residues. CDR3 amino acids: CSRLLAQEQYF. CDR3 nucleotide sequence: TGCAGCAGGCTTCTAGCTCAGGAGCAGTACTTC.

DNA of the CDR3: TGTGCCAGCAGCTTTTATCAGCCCCAGCATTTT. Protein product: CASSFYQPQHF. The chain combines TRBV5-8 with TRBJ1-5; no clear D. The CDR3 runs to 11 residues. The germline CDR1 and CDR2 sequences are SGHTS and YDEGEE. Trimming pared 2 bases from V and 5 bases from J, leaving 2 bases between.

The chain links TRBV28 to TRBJ2-1; 9 nucleotides line up with TRBD1. CDR1 is MDHEN, CDR2 SYDVKM, per germline. This CDR3 contains 15 residues. The junction had 7 bases not matched to a gene; V was cut back by 3 bases and J by 7 bases. In DNA, the CDR3 is TGTGCCAGCAGTTTGGTCGGGACAGGGTGGAATGAGCAGTTCTTC. Translation gives CASSLVGTGWNEQFF.

As regards this clone: The same CDR3 is also encoded by other DNA sequences in this sample. The chain links TRBV6-5 to TRBJ1-5, with D uncertain. The CDR3 spans 13 residues. CDR1 is MNHEY, CDR2 SVGAGI, per germline. The V end was cut by 6 bases, the J end by 1 base, with 7 bases between. The CDR3 sequence is CASRDRSNQPQHF. The CDR3, as DNA: TGTGCCAGCAGGGACCGCAGCAATCAGCCCCAGCATTTT.

This clone was seen just once. V is TRBV18 and J is TRBJ2-1; 15 bases are shared with TRBD2. Unmatched junction bases numbered 6, after V lost 2 bases and J lost 1 base. Germline CDR1 reads KGHSH; CDR2 reads LQKENI. The CDR3 covers 19 residues. The CDR3 DNA is TGTGCCAGCTCACCAAGGACTAGCGGGGGGGCGAAGTCCTACAATGAGCAGTTCTTC. Protein product: CASSPRTSGGAKSYNEQFF.

This chain joins TRBV28 and TRBJ2-5; D is perhaps TRBD1 (5 bases). Germline assignment: CDR1 MDHEN and CDR2 SYDVKM. Deletions cut 4 bases from V and 5 bases from J, with 14 bases between. The length of the CDR3 is 14 residues. The CDR3 spells CASSYQGLGETQYF. As DNA, the CDR3 is TGTGCCAGCAGTTATCAGGGTTTGGGGGAGACCCAGTACTTC. The full variable domain, in which reference TRBV28 and TRBJ2-5 provide the parts outside the CDR3, is DVKVTQSSRYLVKRTGEKVFLECVQDMDHENMFWYRQDPGLGLRLIYFSYDVKMKEKGDIPEGYSVSREKKERFSLILESASTNQTSMYLCASSYQGLGETQYFGPGTRLLVL.

The chain carries TRBV6-5 and TRBJ2-7; D possibly corresponds to TRBD2 (5 bases). V dropped 7 bases and J dropped 0 bases, with 10 bases sitting between them. This CDR3 comprises 13 residues. Germline assignment: CDR1 MNHEY and CDR2 SVGAGI. The CDR3 sequence is CASKLAGSYEQYF. The DNA of the CDR3 is TGTGCCAGCAAACTTGCGGGCTCCTACGAGCAGTACTTC.

V is TRBV25-1 and J is TRBJ1-2, with TRBD1 matching over 8 bases. This CDR3 is 13 amino acids long. Looked up from germline, CDR1 is MGHDK and CDR2 is SYGVNS. The V and J ends lost 8 bases and 2 bases, in that order; junction bases with no gene match: 4. CDR3 residues: CASGGTGNYGYTF. Here the CDR3 DNA reads TGTGCCAGCGGGGGGACAGGAAACTATGGCTACACCTTC.

About this clone itself: The germline gene is not matched at one end of the junction; a read error may be the cause. This chain uses TRBV20-1 with TRBJ1-5; D gene uncertain. Per the germline V gene, CDR1 is DFQATT and CDR2 is SNEGSKA (reference sequence). The CDR3 length is 11 residues. The CDR3 protein is CSAAGRTAPAF. The CDR3 DNA reads as TGCAGTGCTGCTGGGAGAACAGCCCCAGCATTT.

The CDR3 DNA is TGCGCCAGCAGCTTCGTCCCGGGACAGGGAAGTACGCAGTATTTT. It codes for CASSFVPGQGSTQYF. The chain recombines TRBV5-1 with TRBJ2-3; the match to TRBD1 covers 9 bases. Per the germline V gene, CDR1 is SGHRS and CDR2 is YFSETQ. The junction had 9 bases not matched to a gene; V was cut back by 2 bases and J by 8 bases. The CDR3 has 15 residues.

V and J are TRBV11-3 and TRBJ2-3; 8 bases map to TRBD2. The CDR3 extends over 14 amino acids. V lost 6 bases to trimming and J lost 0 bases; unmatched junction nucleotides: 2. CDR1 is SGHNT, CDR2 YENEEA, per germline. As DNA, the CDR3 is TGTGCCAGCAGTAGGACTAGCAGCACAGATACGCAGTATTTT. Protein product: CASSRTSSTDTQYF.

The chain employs TRBV7-9 and TRBJ2-3, with TRBD1 matching 8 bases. This CDR3 comprises 14 residues. Per the germline V gene, CDR1 is SEHNR and CDR2 is FQNEAQ (reference sequence). With V trimmed by 1 base and J by 5 bases, 2 bases remained unmatched. The CDR3 sequence is CASSLGTGKDTQYF. DNA of the CDR3: TGTGCCAGCAGCTTAGGGACAGGGAAAGATACGCAGTATTTT.

V gene TRBV27 combines with J gene TRBJ2-7, with D tentatively TRBD1 (5 bases). The germline V gene has CDR1 MNHEY and CDR2 SMNVEV (reference sequence). The germline V and J ends were trimmed by 0 bases and 4 bases, with 13 bases remaining between them. The CDR3 is 15 residues long. The CDR3 DNA reads TGTGCCAGCAGTTTATCGGCAGGGTCAGTATACGAGCAGTACTTC. It specifies CASSLSAGSVYEQYF.

This rearrangement joins TRBV19 to TRBJ1-2; D is uncertain. The germline V gene encodes CDR1 LNHDA and CDR2 SQIVND (reference sequence). The germline V and J ends were trimmed by 3 bases and 3 bases, with 14 bases remaining between them. The CDR3 is 15 amino acids. Written as DNA, the CDR3 is TGTGCCAGTAGTATTCGGCCTGACGGGTACTATGGCTACACCTTC. Translation gives CASSIRPDGYYGYTF.

There are many counts of this clone. The CDR3 here is CASSLDSPKLSSYEQYF. For the CDR3, the DNA is TGTGCCAGCTCACTCGACAGCCCTAAACTCAGCTCCTACGAGCAGTACTTC. This chain connects TRBV18 to TRBJ2-7; possible D gene TRBD1, 5 bases. This CDR3 has 17 amino acids. Looked up from germline, CDR1 is KGHSH and CDR2 is LQKENI. Trimming left V 4 bases short and J 0 bases short, with 19 bases between.

In DNA, the CDR3 is TGTGCCAGCAGCTTAGGTCTAACAGCATCCCCTCTCCATGGCTACACCTTC. Translating it yields CASSLGLTASPLHGYTF. This chain connects TRBV11-2 to TRBJ1-2; D is unresolved. Trimming took 1 base from V and 6 from J, leaving 21 bases between them. Germline V gene sequence: CDR1 SGHAT, CDR2 FQNNGV. The CDR3 consists of 17 residues.

The chain employs TRBV7-8 and TRBJ1-2, with a possible D match to TRBD1 (6 bases). From germline, CDR1 is SGHVS and CDR2 FQNEAQ. V dropped 1 base and J dropped 4 bases, with 13 bases sitting between them. CDR3 size: 15 residues. The CDR3 sequence is CASSLVNRAPYGYTF. The CDR3 bases are TGTGCCAGCAGCTTAGTGAACAGGGCCCCCTATGGCTACACCTTC.

This chain links TRBV19 with TRBJ2-1; tentative D call: TRBD1 (5 bases). The CDR3 length is 12 residues. V lost 1 base and J 10 bases, leaving 8 bases between the germline ends. Germline V CDR1 and CDR2: LNHDA, SQIVND (reference sequence). The CDR3 DNA reads as TGTGCCAGTAGTATAGGGGGCGGAGAGCAGTTCTTC. Translating gives CASSIGGGEQFF.

The rearrangement joins TRBV19 to TRBJ1-1; 8 bases match TRBD1. The V gene end was trimmed by 3 bases and the J gene end by 1 base; junction bases not matched to a gene: 1. The CDR3 sequence is 14 residues long. Germline values: CDR1 LNHDA, CDR2 SQIVND (reference sequence). The CDR3 nucleotides read TGTGCCAGTAGTATGGGGACAGGGAACACTGAAGCTTTCTTT. This translates into CASSMGTGNTEAFF.

This sequence joins TRBV5-1 and TRBJ2-1; D possibly corresponds to TRBD2 (6 bases). The germline CDR1 and CDR2 sequences are SGHRS and YFSETQ. This CDR3 has 15 residues. V was shortened by 2 bases and J by 2 bases, with 11 bases between the two germline ends. CDR3 nucleotide sequence: TGCGCCAGCAGCTTAGTAGCGGCTACCTACAATGAGCAGTTCTTC. This gives the protein CASSLVAATYNEQFF.

The CDR3 sequence is CASSQDLVKSYEQYF. The CDR3 DNA sequence: TGTGCCAGCAGCCAAGATTTGGTAAAGTCCTACGAGCAGTACTTC. This chain links TRBV4-2 with TRBJ2-7; D is ambiguous. Trimming cost V 0 bases and J 1 base, with 10 bases left between them. Germline CDR1 LGHNA, CDR2 YNFKEQ. The CDR3 is 15 amino acids.

The rearrangement joins TRBV2 to TRBJ2-5; the D gene is possibly TRBD2 (5 bases). Germline V gene data show CDR1 as SNHLY and CDR2 as FYNNEI. The germline V and J ends were trimmed by 6 bases and 6 bases, with 20 bases remaining between them. This CDR3 has 15 residues. The CDR3: CASSILEISIKTQYF. In nucleotides, the CDR3 is TGTGCCAGCAGCATACTAGAAATCTCTATAAAGACCCAGTACTTC.

V and J are TRBV28 and TRBJ1-1, with D unclear. Germline V gene lookup returns CDR1 MDHEN and CDR2 SYDVKM. The CDR3 is made up of 13 amino acids. The V and J ends lost 8 bases and 6 bases respectively, with 16 bases between them. The CDR3 spells CASPPPQLSEAFF. For the CDR3, the DNA is TGTGCCAGCCCTCCCCCCCAGTTATCTGAAGCTTTCTTT.

This clone was counted only a few times. The V call is TRBV28, the J call TRBJ1-1; D unclear. The germline V gene has CDR1 MDHEN and CDR2 SYDVKM. The CDR3 is 11 residues long. V lost 7 bases and J lost 1, with 4 bases in between. For the CDR3, the DNA is TGTGCCAGCACACGGAACACTGAAGCTTTCTTT. Residues: CASTRNTEAFF.

The chain uses TRBV6-5 and TRBJ1-1; the D is unclear. CDR3 length: 14 residues. The V and J ends lost 0 bases and 6 bases respectively, with 11 bases between them. Germline lookup yields CDR1 MNHEY and CDR2 SVGAGI. Written as DNA, the CDR3 is TGTGCCAGCAGTTACTCCCGAGGGATCGCTGAAGCTTTCTTT. Amino acids: CASSYSRGIAEAFF.

The genes are TRBV27 and TRBJ2-1; D is perhaps TRBD2 (6 bases). CDR1 MNHEY and CDR2 SMNVEV come from the germline V gene (reference sequence). This CDR3 has 17 residues. Deletions cut 7 bases from V and 3 bases from J, with 22 bases between. CDR3 sequence: CASTNPLGQGGYNEQFF. CDR3 DNA sequence: TGTGCCAGCACCAACCCGTTAGGGCAGGGAGGCTACAATGAGCAGTTCTTC.

The CDR3 is CAISEETPYAELFF. DNA for the CDR3: TGTGCCATCAGTGAAGAGACCCCCTATGCGGAGCTGTTTTTT. The chain joins TRBV10-3 to TRBJ2-2, with D unresolved. Per germline, CDR1 ENHRY and CDR2 SYGVKD. V was cut by 3 bases and J by 10 bases, with 15 bases left in between. This CDR3 has 14 residues.

The V call is TRBV19, the J call TRBJ2-2; D unclear. Germline V lookup: CDR1 LNHDA, CDR2 SQIVND (reference sequence). The ends were cut back, 4 bases at V and 7 bases at J, with 13 bases in the middle. The CDR3 is made up of 14 amino acids. The CDR3 DNA reads TGTGCCAGTAGTACGGATTTAGATCTCGGGGAGCTGTTTTTT. This codes for CASSTDLDLGELFF. Together with reference TRBV19 and TRBJ2-2, the CDR3 gives the full variable domain: DGGITQSPKYLFRKEGQNVTLSCEQNLNHDAMYWYRQDPGQGLRLIYYSQIVNDFQKGDIAEGYSVSREKKESFPLTVTSAQKNPTAFYLCASSTDLDLGELFFGEGSRLTVL.

The chain links TRBV9 to TRBJ1-6; D gene ambiguous. Per the germline V gene, CDR1 is SGDLS and CDR2 is YYNGEE. V gave up 0 bases and J gave up 4 bases, with 5 bases separating them. CDR3 size: 14 residues. The CDR3 sequence: CASSVGGYNSPLHF. In nucleotides, the CDR3 is TGTGCCAGCAGCGTAGGAGGTTATAATTCACCCCTCCACTTT.

This chain joins TRBV7-6 and TRBJ2-1; TRBD1 matches 7 bases. Germline V lookup: CDR1 SGHVS, CDR2 FNYEAQ. V shed 5 bases and J 0 bases; nucleotides not matched to a gene: 4. The CDR3 totals 15 residues. CDR3 sequence: CASSPRTGSYNEQFF. CDR3 nucleotide sequence: TGTGCCAGCAGCCCGAGGACAGGCTCCTACAATGAGCAGTTCTTC.